This T cell receptor beta chain was found in a study of blood T cells in healthy people across ages. Study outcomes and limitations: The CMV status of each donor remained undetermined, and this could have confounded shifts in expanded clonotypes. Roughly linear declines in TCR beta diversity per million T cells occurred with age. Diversity was estimated from one million T cells, and these estimates were considered underestimates.

Details on this clonotype: No antigen is known for it.

Using a J-beta primer mix together with a sample-barcoded 5' primer, a second PCR was run for roughly 7 to 12 cycles. TCRdb re-derived calls from the 5' RACE reads in MiXCR, one entry per CDR3 protein. Among 950,000 to 1,200,000 distinct CDR3 sequences listed, around two fifths were seen once. CDR1 and CDR2 (germline): SGHTA, FQGNSA. The CDR3 is made up of 16 amino acids. Trimming removed 0 bases from V and 7 bases from J, with 18 bases in between. Drawing of peripheral blood yielded about 9.6 milliliters from each donor. The TCR originated in a man between 18 and 29 years old in good health. This chain joins TRBV7-2 and TRBJ2-5; D call uncertain. The sequenced sample consisted of blood. CDR3 sequence reads: CASSLAARSLEATQYF. The CDR3 coding sequence is TGTGCCAGCAGCTTAGCGGCACGGTCTTTGGAAGCGACCCAGTACTTC.